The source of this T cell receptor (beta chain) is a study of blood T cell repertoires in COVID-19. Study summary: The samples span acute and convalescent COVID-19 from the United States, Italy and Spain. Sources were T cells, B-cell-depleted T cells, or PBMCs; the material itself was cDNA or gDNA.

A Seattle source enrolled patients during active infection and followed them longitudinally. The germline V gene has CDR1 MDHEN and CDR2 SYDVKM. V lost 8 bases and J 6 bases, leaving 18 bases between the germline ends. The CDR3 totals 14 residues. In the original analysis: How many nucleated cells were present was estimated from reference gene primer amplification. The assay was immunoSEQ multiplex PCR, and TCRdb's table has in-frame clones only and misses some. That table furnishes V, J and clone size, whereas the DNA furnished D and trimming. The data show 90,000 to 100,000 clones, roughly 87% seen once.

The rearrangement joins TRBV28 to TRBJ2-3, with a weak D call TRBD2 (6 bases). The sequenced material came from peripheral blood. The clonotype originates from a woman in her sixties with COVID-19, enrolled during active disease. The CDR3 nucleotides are TGTGCCAGCGGGCGGGGCTTGGCAGGGGATACGCAGTATTTT. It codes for CASGRGLAGDTQYF. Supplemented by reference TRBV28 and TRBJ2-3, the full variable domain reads DVKVTQSSRYLVKRTGEKVFLECVQDMDHENMFWYRQDPGLGLRLIYFSYDVKMKEKGDIPEGYSVSREKKERFSLILESASTNQTSMYLCASGRGLAGDTQYFGPGTRLTVL.